A selection of T cell receptor beta chains follows, all from one sample in a study of vaccination effects on CD4 cells after COVID-19. Repertoires were generated with immunoSEQ multiplex PCR, while TCRdb's copy carries only in-frame clones and drops some. The sample has fewer than 30,000 clones; around 82% are singletons. No cognate antigen is known for these TCRs. This specimen consisted of CD4+ T cells from PBMCs cultured with HCoV-NL63 spike peptides, obtained after COVID-19 vaccination. Receptors originate from a human donor who received a COVID-19 vaccine. Some clones in this sample may be carry-over from other donors' samples. CDR3s include the opening cysteine and the closing phenylalanine or tryptophan. A D gene is named only where the DNA matches it firmly. Not every row has a clone size; where given, it reads once, few, many or a size class.

V,size,D,J,DNA,CDR3
TRBV2,NA,NA,TRBJ1-2,TGTGCCAGCAGTGAAAACCCCGAATATGGCTACACCTTC,CASSENPEYGYTF
TRBV19,NA,TRBD1,TRBJ1-1,TGTGCCAGTAGTAAACAGGGGCGATCTTCTGAAGCTTTCTTT,CASSKQGRSSEAFF
TRBV7-2,NA,NA,TRBJ2-2,TGTGCCAGCAGCTTGTACGCGTCCTGGGCCGGGGAGCTGTTTTTT,CASSLYASWAGELFF
TRBV21-1,NA,NA,TRBJ1-2,TGTGCCAGCAGCAAAGACCGACAGGGGGCAAAGGGCTACACCTTC,CASSKDRQGAKGYTF
TRBV19,NA,TRBD2,TRBJ2-5,TGTGCCAGTAAAGCGGGGGCCCAAGAGACCCAGTACTTC,CASKAGAQETQYF
TRBV19,NA,TRBD2,TRBJ2-4,TGTGCCAGTAGGGGGGGGACCGCCAAAAACATTCAGTACTTC,CASRGGTAKNIQYF
TRBV4-1,NA,TRBD1,TRBJ1-2,TGCGCCAGCAGCCAAGATGGCAGGGGGCGGTCTAACTATGGCTACACCTTC,CASSQDGRGRSNYGYTF
TRBV19,NA,TRBD1,TRBJ2-4,TGTGCCAGTAGTATAGGACAGGGGAGGCAAAACATTCAGTACTTC,CASSIGQGRQNIQYF
TRBV25-1,NA,NA,TRBJ1-5,TGTGCCAGCAGTGTTTCCGGTCAGCCCCAGCATTTT,CASSVSGQPQHF
TRBV5-1,NA,NA,TRBJ1-1,TGCGCCAGCAGCCTGGAGGGGCAGGGTGGTACGGCTTTCTTT,CASSLEGQGGTAFF
TRBV4-3,NA,NA,TRBJ2-5,TGCGCCAGCAGCCAAAACGCACGGGGGCGCGAAATTAAGACCCAGTACTTC,CASSQNARGREIKTQYF
TRBV15,NA,NA,TRBJ2-5,TGTGCCACCAGCGAGGCCCGTGTGGCAGACCCTCGTGAGACCCAGTACTTC,CATSEARVADPRETQYF
TRBV9,once,TRBD2,TRBJ2-1,TGTGCCAGCAGCGTAGATGGGACTAGCCGTCCCCATGAGCAGTTCTTC,CASSVDGTSRPHEQFF
TRBV3-1/TRBV3-2,NA,NA,TRBJ1-4,TGTGCCAGCAGCCAAGATGAGGGCAGGCGAAGTGAAAAACTGTTTTTT,CASSQDEGRRSEKLFF
TRBV5-1,NA,TRBD1,TRBJ1-2,TGCGCCAGCAGCTTGCCGACAGGGACGCACGACTACACCTTC,CASSLPTGTHDYTF
TRBV19,NA,NA,TRBJ1-4,TGTGCCAGTAGTATTGAACGTCTAAATGAAAAACTGTTTTTT,CASSIERLNEKLFF
TRBV5-1,few,TRBD1,TRBJ1-6,TGCGCCAGCAGCTTGGTGACAGGGGCTAATTCACCCCTCCACTTT,CASSLVTGANSPLHF
TRBV5-1,few,NA,TRBJ2-6,TGCGCCAGCAGCTTGACAACCTCTGGGGCCAACGTCCTGACTTTC,CASSLTTSGANVLTF
TRBV6-1,NA,NA,TRBJ1-3,TGTGCCAGCAGTGAAAGCGCAGCGGGAAACACCATATATTTT,CASSESAAGNTIYF
TRBV23-1,few,TRBD1,TRBJ2-2,TGCGCCAGCAGTCAGTCGACAGGGATAAACACCGGGGAGCTGTTTTTT,CASSQSTGINTGELFF
TRBV10-3,NA,NA,TRBJ2-6,TGTGCCATCAGTGAGGGCGCGGGGGCCAACGTCCTGACTTTC,CAISEGAGANVLTF
TRBV6-4,few,NA,TRBJ2-3,TGTGCCAGCAGTGACGGGGGCACAGATACGCAGTATTTT,CASSDGGTDTQYF
TRBV15,NA,TRBD1,TRBJ2-6,TGTGCCACCAGCGGAACTCTAGGGGGCACTGGGGCCAACGTCCTGACTTTC,CATSGTLGGTGANVLTF
TRBV4-1,NA,NA,TRBJ2-1,TGCGCCAGCAGCCAAGCCGGCCGGAAAAACAATGAGCAGTTCTTC,CASSQAGRKNNEQFF
TRBV12-3/TRBV12-4,NA,NA,TRBJ2-5,TGTGCCAGCACCGGTGGGGAGACCCAGTACTTC,CASTGGETQYF
TRBV2,NA,NA,TRBJ1-5,TGTGCCAGCAGTAGGGAATTGAGGCAGCCCCAGCATTTT,CASSRELRQPQHF
TRBV30,once,NA,TRBJ1-2,TGTGCCTGGACAGGGACGCTCTGGGACCCTAACTATGGCTACACCTTC,CAWTGTLWDPNYGYTF
TRBV29-1,NA,NA,TRBJ2-2,TGCAGCGTCAGACAGGATTCGAACACCGGGGAGCTGTTTTTT,CSVRQDSNTGELFF
TRBV15,NA,NA,TRBJ2-1,TGTGCCACGGGCACAGGGAGCTCCTACAATGAGCAGTTCTTC,CATGTGSSYNEQFF
TRBV7-2,NA,NA,TRBJ2-1,TGTGCCAGCAGCTTAGGGTCAGTCTCCTACAATGAGCAGTTCTTC,CASSLGSVSYNEQFF
TRBV5-6,NA,NA,TRBJ2-7,TGTGCCAGCAGCTTGGGCAAGGGCCGTTGGTACTTC,CASSLGKGRWYF
TRBV7-7,NA,TRBD1,TRBJ2-5,TGTGCCAGCAACCAGGGGACAGTCCAAGAGACCCAGTACTTC,CASNQGTVQETQYF
TRBV5-1,NA,NA,TRBJ2-3,TGCGCCAGCAGCCCCGCCGGCGGCGGTAAGAGCACAGATACGCAGTATTTT,CASSPAGGGKSTDTQYF
TRBV10-2,once,NA,TRBJ1-3,TGCGCCAGCGGGGGGAGCCCTGGAAACACCATATATTTT,CASGGSPGNTIYF
TRBV5-6,NA,TRBD1,TRBJ1-2,TGTGCCAGCAGCACCGGGACAGGGGCCTATGGCTACACCTTC,CASSTGTGAYGYTF
TRBV5-6,once,NA,TRBJ1-2,TGTGCCAGCTTCGGGACGGCCTATGGCTACACCTTC,CASFGTAYGYTF
TRBV12-3/TRBV12-4,NA,NA,TRBJ1-2,TGTGCCAGCAGTCGCAATCCTACAGGGGGCTACACCTTC,CASSRNPTGGYTF
TRBV18,NA,NA,TRBJ1-2,TGTGCCAGCTCACTTGCAGATCCTTCTAACTATGGCTACACCTTC,CASSLADPSNYGYTF
TRBV10-2,NA,NA,TRBJ2-1,TGCGCCAGCAGTGAGACCGGGACACGAACTAACAATGAGCAGTTCTTC,CASSETGTRTNNEQFF
TRBV28,once,NA,TRBJ1-5,TGTGCCAGCAGCAGGGTGGCGGGTCTGAATCAGCCCCAGCATTTT,CASSRVAGLNQPQHF
TRBV5-5,NA,NA,TRBJ2-5,TGTGCCAGCAGCTTGCCCCCAGTTAAAGAGACCCAGTACTTC,CASSLPPVKETQYF